Detailed here is one T cell receptor beta chain. The data derive from a study of blood T cell repertoires in COVID-19. Study in general: Whether acute or convalescent, the COVID-19 samples came from the United States, Italy and Spain. The analysed material was cDNA or gDNA that came from T cells, B-cell-depleted T cells, or PBMCs.

How the authors handled the data: The assay estimated nucleated cells by amplifying reference gene primers. The assay was immunoSEQ multiplex PCR, and TCRdb's table has in-frame clones only and misses some. Clone size and V and J calls were adopted from that table, with D and trimming inferred from the DNA. The data contain roughly 100,000 clones, about 91% of them singletons. Trimming removed 5 bases from V and 5 bases from J, with 13 bases in between. Germline CDR1 is LNHNV and CDR2 is YYDKDF (reference sequence). The length of the CDR3 is 14 residues. Sequenced: peripheral blood. The J gene is TRBJ1-5, the V gene TRBV15, with a tentative D call TRBD1 (5 bases). The source of this sequence is a man between 18 and 35 years old with acute or convalescent COVID-19. CDR3 nucleotide sequence: TGTGCCACCAGCTACCAGGGTACCCATCAGCCCCAGCATTTT. As protein: CATSYQGTHQPQHF.